This T cell receptor beta chain was identified in a study of T cell clones after liver transplantation. Study as a whole: In this trial, immunosuppression withdrawal was attempted within 2 years of liver transplant.

Measured with immunoSEQ multiplex PCR; TCRdb has only the in-frame clones, and not every one. The table includes around 100,000 clones, 80% to 85% detected once. Study-level findings and limits: The donor-reactive repertoire was only partly measurable in a couple of subjects, lacking donor cells.

About this clone itself: Its specificity is unknown.

This sequence originates from a human donor who received a liver transplant. The sequenced sample was CD4+ T cells from blood, obtained before liver transplant.

CDR3: CASSILPSGGVTDTQYF. The CDR3 DNA reads as TGTGCCAGCTCAATCTTACCCTCAGGGGGTGTCACAGATACGCAGTATTTT. This rearrangement joins TRBV18 to TRBJ2-3; TRBD1 agrees at 7 bases. The germline gives CDR1 KGHSH, CDR2 LQKENI. This CDR3 region has 17 residues. The V gene end was trimmed by 5 bases and the J gene end by 2 bases; junction bases not matched to a gene: 13.